Given below is one T cell receptor (beta chain) in context. This clonotype occurred many times. Its cognate antigen has yet to be identified. It has no much larger one-base neighbor in the sample; base qualities were not kept. CDR1 and CDR2, per the germline V gene (reference sequence), are SSHAT and FNYEAQ. From the cysteine up to the phenylalanine, the CDR3 has a length of 16 residues. Just the 48-base CDR3 DNA is kept, in frame starting at base 1. V lost 1 base and J lost 1 base, and the count of bases not matched to a germline gene is 6. The data were obtained in a study of early T cells in non-severe SARS-CoV-2 infection (dated by TCRdb to the early 2020s). About the study as a whole: Bulk RNA from unsorted whole blood was used for TCR sequencing, so alpha and beta chains could not be paired. Overall study outcomes, separate from this receptor: VDJdb matching was skewed toward anti-spike CD8 responses and likely underestimated virus-specific expansions, missing private and CD4 specificities.

Preparation of the library involved 5' RACE. Instrument used: NextSeq 500. The TCR library protocol attached unique molecular identifiers to individual cDNA molecules to correct for sequencing error and PCR bias. Both TCR alpha and beta chains were sequenced, and tight co-correlation was observed between alpha and beta sequence abundances in each sample. The original pipeline was this. V gene, J gene and CDR3 annotation of TCR sequences was performed with Decombinator V4. Expanded TCRs were defined as changing significantly between any two time points under a Poisson model with p below 0.0001. Abundances of TCRs were expressed as counts per million after normalisation to the total number of TCRs sequenced in each sample. TRAV1-2 paired with TRAJ12, TRAJ20 or TRAJ33 defined MAIT TCRs, while TRAV10 paired with TRAJ18 defined iNKT TCRs. VDJdb, accessed on 1 November 2021, was searched for TCRs annotated for CMV, EBV and SARS-CoV-2, and TCRs annotated for more than one antigen were excluded. In-frame beta chains were kept once TCRdb had trimmed the public reads at Q25 with fastp and called clones with MiXCR. Rows with a matching CDR3 protein are joined into one entry that keeps the most common DNA and genes. The V and J calls, along with clone size, are taken from TCRdb and not from the paper's own processing. Recorded for this sample are over 45,000 distinct CDR3 sequences; around 5.6% of them occurred a single time. Clones ranked in the top ten supply 4.5% of the sample.

A case-control design nested within a healthcare worker cohort in London, UK, was used, with weekly nasopharyngeal swab PCR tests and blood sampling performed. Healthcare workers were recruited between 23 and 31 March 2020, during the week of the UK lockdown, and were followed weekly for up to about 16 weeks. This clonotype originated in an adult who was a healthcare worker with PCR-confirmed SARS-CoV-2 infection or an uninfected control (not recorded which). Sequenced material: whole blood. The chain was built from TRBV7-7 and TRBJ2-7; TRBD2 lines up with 8 middle nucleotides. The encoded CDR3 is CASSLGGVAGSYEQYF. The DNA sequence reads TGTGCCAGCAGCTTAGGAGGGGTAGCGGGGTCCTACGAGCAGTACTTC.